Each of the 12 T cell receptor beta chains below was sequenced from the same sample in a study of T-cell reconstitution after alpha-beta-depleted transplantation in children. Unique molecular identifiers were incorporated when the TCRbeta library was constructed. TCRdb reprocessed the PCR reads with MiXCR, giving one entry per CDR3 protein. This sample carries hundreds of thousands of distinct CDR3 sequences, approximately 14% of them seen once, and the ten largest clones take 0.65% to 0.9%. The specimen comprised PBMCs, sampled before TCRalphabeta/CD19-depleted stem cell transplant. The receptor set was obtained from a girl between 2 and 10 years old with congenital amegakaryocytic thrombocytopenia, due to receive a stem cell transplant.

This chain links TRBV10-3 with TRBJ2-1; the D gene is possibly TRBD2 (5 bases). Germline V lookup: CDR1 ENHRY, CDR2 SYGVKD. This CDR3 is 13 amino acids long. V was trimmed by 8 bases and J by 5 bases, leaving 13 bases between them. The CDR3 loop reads CAIAGWADNEQFF. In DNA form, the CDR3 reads TGTGCCATCGCGGGCTGGGCAGACAATGAGCAGTTCTTC.

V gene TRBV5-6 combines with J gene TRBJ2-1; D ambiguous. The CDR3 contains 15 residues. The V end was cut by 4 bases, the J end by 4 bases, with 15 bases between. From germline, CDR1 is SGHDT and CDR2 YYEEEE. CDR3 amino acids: CASSLTRKPYNEQFF. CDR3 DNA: TGTGCCAGCAGCCTTACCCGCAAACCATACAATGAGCAGTTCTTC.

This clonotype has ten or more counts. This chain's CDR3 is CASSLVEAGYEQYF. In nucleotides, the CDR3 is TGTGCCAGCAGCTTAGTGGAAGCAGGCTACGAGCAGTACTTC. The rearrangement links TRBV7-9 to TRBJ2-7; D not resolved. Trimming pared 1 base from V and 3 bases from J, leaving 10 bases between. Germline V lookup: CDR1 SEHNR, CDR2 FQNEAQ (reference sequence). CDR3 length equals 14 residues.

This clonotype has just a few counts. DNA for the CDR3: TGTGCCAGCAGTCCAAGGACTAGCGGGCTCACAGATACGCAGTATTTT. Translated, it gives CASSPRTSGLTDTQYF. V gene TRBV27 combines with J gene TRBJ2-3, with 11 bases lining up with TRBD2. Germline-derived CDR1 and CDR2 are MNHEY and SMNVEV (reference sequence). The CDR3 is 16 residues long. Trimming took 5 bases from V and 2 from J; bases not matched to a gene: 6.

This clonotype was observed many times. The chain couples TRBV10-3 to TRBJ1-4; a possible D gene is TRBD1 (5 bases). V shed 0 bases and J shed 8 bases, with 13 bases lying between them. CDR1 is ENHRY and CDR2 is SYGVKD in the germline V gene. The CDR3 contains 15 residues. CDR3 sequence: CAISESGGAGEKLFF. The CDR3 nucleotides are TGTGCCATCAGTGAGTCAGGAGGGGCCGGGGAAAAACTGTTTTTT.

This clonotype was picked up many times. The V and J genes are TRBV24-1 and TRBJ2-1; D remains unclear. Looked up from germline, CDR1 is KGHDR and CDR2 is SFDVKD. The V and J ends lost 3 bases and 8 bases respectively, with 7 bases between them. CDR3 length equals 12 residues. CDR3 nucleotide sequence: TGTGCCACCAGTGATCGAGACGATGAGCAGTTCTTC. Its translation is CATSDRDDEQFF.

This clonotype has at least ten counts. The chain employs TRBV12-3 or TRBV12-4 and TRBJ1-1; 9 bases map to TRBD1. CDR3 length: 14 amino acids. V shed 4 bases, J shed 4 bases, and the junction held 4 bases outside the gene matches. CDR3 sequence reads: CASSSQGATTEAFF. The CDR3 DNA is TGTGCCAGCAGTTCACAGGGGGCGACCACTGAAGCTTTCTTT.

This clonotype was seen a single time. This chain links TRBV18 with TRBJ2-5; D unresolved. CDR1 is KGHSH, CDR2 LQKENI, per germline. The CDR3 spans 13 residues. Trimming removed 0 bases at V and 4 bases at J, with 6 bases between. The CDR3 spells CASSPPSRETQYF. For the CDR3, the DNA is TGTGCCAGCTCACCACCGTCCCGAGAGACCCAGTACTTC. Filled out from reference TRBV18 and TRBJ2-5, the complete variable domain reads NAGVMQNPRHLVRRRGQEARLRCSPMKGHSHVYWYRQLPEEGLKFMVYLQKENIIDESGMPKERFSAEFPKEGPSILRIQQVVRGDSAAYFCASSPPSRETQYFGPGTRLLVL.

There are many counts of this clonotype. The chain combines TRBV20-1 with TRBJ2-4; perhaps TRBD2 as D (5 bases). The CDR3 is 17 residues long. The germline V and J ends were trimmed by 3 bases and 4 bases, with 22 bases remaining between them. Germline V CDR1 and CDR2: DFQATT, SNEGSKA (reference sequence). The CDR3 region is CSASFVHGSVEKNIQYF. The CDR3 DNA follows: TGCAGTGCTAGTTTCGTTCATGGGAGTGTAGAAAAAAACATTCAGTACTTC.

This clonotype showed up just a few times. CDR3: CSAHLGRGTGELFF. The CDR3 DNA reads as TGCAGTGCCCACCTGGGGCGGGGGACCGGGGAGCTGTTTTTT. This chain joins TRBV20-1 and TRBJ2-2, with TRBD2 matching 7 bases. The CDR3 consists of 14 residues. Germline loops: CDR1 DFQATT, CDR2 SNEGSKA (reference sequence). Germline trimming cut 6 bases from V and 5 bases from J; bases unmatched to any gene: 9.

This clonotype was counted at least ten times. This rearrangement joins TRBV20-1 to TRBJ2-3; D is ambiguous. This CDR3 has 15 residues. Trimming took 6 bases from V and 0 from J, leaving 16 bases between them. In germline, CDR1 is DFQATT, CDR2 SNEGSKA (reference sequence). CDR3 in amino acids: CSAEARAVSTDTQYF. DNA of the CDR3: TGCAGTGCCGAGGCCCGGGCGGTTAGCACAGATACGCAGTATTTT.

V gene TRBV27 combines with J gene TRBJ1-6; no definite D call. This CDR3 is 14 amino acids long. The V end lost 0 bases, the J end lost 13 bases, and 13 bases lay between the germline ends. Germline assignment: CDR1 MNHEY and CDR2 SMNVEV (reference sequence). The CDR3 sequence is CASSLSFPGSPLHF. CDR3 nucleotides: TGTGCCAGCAGTTTATCGTTTCCGGGTTCCCCCCTCCACTTT.